The T cell receptor (beta chain) described here comes from a study of T cell repertoires and HLA-DP antigens. As for this clone: As yet, its antigen is unknown.

Some clones are missing from TCRdb's copy, which holds only in-frame ones; the method was immunoSEQ multiplex PCR. The sample comprises about 110,000 clones, more than 85% of which are singletons, and under 0.35% rests with the top ten. V was clipped by 1 base and J by 3 bases, with 10 bases between them. The CDR3 sequence is 15 residues long. Germline lookup yields CDR1 SGHAT and CDR2 FQDESV (reference sequence). The specimen was CD4+ T cells from PBMCs. This receptor was obtained from a woman aged 18-29 years in good health and CMV-seronegative. The chain combines TRBV11-1 with TRBJ1-5; the D is unclear. The CDR3 nucleotides read TGTGCCAGCAGCTTAGGAGACGGTCCCAATCAGCCCCAGCATTTT. Protein: CASSLGDGPNQPQHF.